The 30 T cell receptor beta chains presented below share a single source sample, sequenced in a study of blood T cell repertoires in COVID-19. Using immunoSEQ multiplex PCR, the repertoire was profiled, and TCRdb retains in-frame clones only, with some absent. The repertoire consists of approximately 450,000 clones, with around 87% occurring once and the leading ten covering 1.1%. The sequencing sample was made of PBMCs or T cells enriched from blood (not recorded which). The receptors stem from a man between 25 and 39 years old who had recovered from COVID-19.

This chain links TRBV7-2 with TRBJ2-3, with TRBD2 matching 9 bases. V lost 4 bases, J lost 6 bases, and 11 bases stayed unmatched. This CDR3 is built from 16 residues. The germline V gene has CDR1 SGHTA and CDR2 FQGNSA. CDR3 region: CASSSDSGSGGDTQYF. The CDR3 DNA reads TGTGCCAGCAGCTCCGATAGCGGGAGTGGGGGGGATACGCAGTATTTT.

This chain joins TRBV11-2 and TRBJ1-1; D not resolved. Looked up from germline, CDR1 is SGHAT and CDR2 is FQNNGV. The CDR3 spans 12 residues. V was cut by 0 bases and J by 7 bases, with 6 bases left in between. The CDR3: CASSLEKSEAFF. Here the CDR3 DNA reads TGTGCCAGCAGCTTAGAGAAGAGTGAAGCTTTCTTT.

V usage is TRBV9 and J usage is TRBJ1-2; 8 positions agree with TRBD1. Germline V CDR1 and CDR2: SGDLS, YYNGEE. CDR3 length: 12 residues. Unmatched junction bases numbered 3, after V lost 6 bases and J lost 5 bases. CDR3 bases: TGTGCCAGCAACGACAGGGGATATGGCTACACCTTC. Its translation: CASNDRGYGYTF.

V is TRBV5-4 and J is TRBJ2-2, with D possibly TRBD1 on 6 matching bases. Trimming took 7 bases from V and 6 from J, leaving 16 bases between them. The length of the CDR3 is 14 residues. From germline, CDR1 is SGHNT and CDR2 YYREEE (reference sequence). CDR3 DNA: TGTGCCAGCCGATCCGGGACACTTCCCGGGGAGCTGTTTTTT. Amino acid sequence: CASRSGTLPGELFF.

This clone occurred a few times. J is TRBJ2-6 and V is TRBV3-1 (or the pseudogene TRBV3-2), with TRBD1 as a possible D gene (6 bases). V was trimmed by 5 bases and J by 2 bases, leaving 13 bases between them. CDR1 and CDR2 from the germline V gene are LGHDT and YNNKEL (reference sequence). CDR3 length: 16 residues. CDR3 amino acids: CASSSHRETGANVLTF. CDR3 nucleotide sequence: TGTGCCAGCAGCTCACACAGGGAAACTGGGGCCAACGTCCTGACTTTC.

Only one count was recorded for this clone. For the CDR3, the DNA is TGTGCCAGCAGTCCCTACGGGGGGCTGGACACCGGGGAGCTGTTTTTT. Amino acid sequence: CASSPYGGLDTGELFF. This chain connects TRBV28 to TRBJ2-2; D might be TRBD2 (7 bases). The CDR3 is 16 residues long. Germline lookup yields CDR1 MDHEN and CDR2 SYDVKM. The V and J ends lost 5 bases and 3 bases respectively, with 16 bases between them.

This chain links TRBV6-5 with TRBJ2-2, with TRBD1 as a possible D gene (6 bases). Trimming shortened V by 10 bases and J by 2 bases, and 14 bases separated the two germline ends. The CDR3 spans 14 residues. CDR1 is MNHEY and CDR2 is SVGAGI in the germline V gene. CDR3 residues: CANPDRQNTGELFF. CDR3 bases: TGTGCCAACCCGGACAGACAAAACACCGGGGAGCTGTTTTTT.

The chain uses TRBV28 and TRBJ1-2; 7 nucleotides align to TRBD1. Germline V gene data show CDR1 as MDHEN and CDR2 as SYDVKM. V trimming: 4 bases; J trimming: 8 bases; junction bases outside the gene matches: 7. This CDR3 contains 13 residues. The DNA of the CDR3 is TGTGCCAGCAGTTCACAGGGGCTCTCAGGCTACACCTTC. This codes for CASSSQGLSGYTF.

The chain is built from TRBV12-3 or TRBV12-4 and TRBJ1-1, with D perhaps matching TRBD1 (6 bases). The CDR3 runs 13 residues. Trimming shortened V by 6 bases and J by 8 bases, and 16 bases separated the two germline ends. The CDR3: CASSLGQLGEAFF. The CDR3 region has the DNA TGTGCCAGCAGCCTAGGACAGCTGGGGGAAGCTTTCTTT.

The CDR3 sequence: CASSFVTGTGFGEQYF. The CDR3, as DNA: TGTGCCAGCAGTTTCGTGACCGGGACAGGGTTCGGCGAGCAGTACTTC. The V and J genes are TRBV5-6 and TRBJ2-7; the match to TRBD1 covers 9 bases. V shed 5 bases and J 6 bases; nucleotides not matched to a gene: 15. This CDR3 spans 16 amino acids. The V gene's germline CDR1 is SGHDT and CDR2 YYEEEE. Variable domain in full (rest from reference TRBV5-6 and TRBJ2-7): DAGVTQSPTHLIKTRGQQVTLRCSPKSGHDTVSWYQQALGQGPQFIFQYYEEEERQRGNFPDRFSGHQFPNYSSELNVNALLLGDSALYLCASSFVTGTGFGEQYFGPGTRLTVT.

The genes are TRBV7-9 and TRBJ2-1; 12 bases are shared with TRBD1. Trimming removed 10 bases from V and 7 bases from J; junction bases left unmatched: 23. The CDR3 spans 19 residues. Germline assignment: CDR1 SEHNR and CDR2 FQNEAQ (reference sequence). The CDR3 DNA reads as TGTGCCACGCTGTCCCGGGGACAGGGGGCATTAAAACTGGGTAATGAGCAGTTCTTC. Protein sequence: CATLSRGQGALKLGNEQFF.

The chain is built from TRBV23-1 and TRBJ1-2, with D tentatively TRBD1 (6 bases). TRBV23-1 has ORF status, its function being uncertain. V was pared by 11 bases and J by 7 bases, with 26 bases between. The CDR3 has 15 amino acids. This CDR3 reads CAPKRGGVGNGGYTF. CDR3 in DNA: TGCGCCCCCAAGAGGGGGGGGGTCGGCAACGGTGGCTACACCTTC.

Details on this clone: A junction boundary mismatches the germline segment, possibly from a read error. J is TRBJ2-5 and V is TRBV28, with TRBD2 as a possible D gene (6 bases). In germline, CDR1 is MDHEN, CDR2 SYDVKM. The CDR3 loop spans 12 amino acids. The CDR3 sequence: CASGLAVETQYF. The CDR3 nucleotides read TGTGCCAGCGGTTTAGCGGTAGAGACCCAGTACTTC.

The gene calls are TRBV24-1 and TRBJ2-7; tentatively, D is TRBD2 (5 bases). Germline lookup yields CDR1 KGHDR and CDR2 SFDVKD. This CDR3 has 12 amino acids. Trimming took 5 bases from V and 6 from J, leaving 10 bases between them. CDR3 sequence: CATSGGWPEQYF. The DNA of the CDR3 is TGTGCCACCAGTGGAGGGTGGCCCGAGCAGTACTTC.

The count of this clone is one. The rearrangement links TRBV10-1 to TRBJ2-2, with TRBD1 as a possible D gene (6 bases). Trimming left V 6 bases short and J 4 bases short, with 9 bases between. Germline CDR1 reads WNHNN; CDR2 reads SYGVQD (reference sequence). The CDR3 is 13 amino acids. The CDR3 DNA reads TGCGCCAGCAGACAGGGAGCCACCGGGGAGCTGTTTTTT. Residues: CASRQGATGELFF.

The chain uses TRBV30 and TRBJ2-5, with 7 bases aligning to TRBD1. The CDR3 sequence is 15 residues long. CDR1 and CDR2 (germline): GTSNPN, SVGIG (reference sequence). V lost 3 bases and J lost 5; bases outside the gene matches: 12. The CDR3 DNA reads TGTGCCTGGAGACCGGGACAGACGCTGATGGAGACCCAGTACTTC. It is translated as CAWRPGQTLMETQYF.

The CDR3 region has the DNA TGTGCCACCAGTGACGGGACAGTTCACACCGGGGAGCTGTTTTTT. Its protein is CATSDGTVHTGELFF. The chain uses TRBV24-1 and TRBJ2-2, with 7 bases identical to TRBD1. Germline V gene lookup returns CDR1 KGHDR and CDR2 SFDVKD. The trim removed 4 bases at V and 3 bases at J, leaving 4 bases unmatched. CDR3 length: 15 residues.

This sequence joins TRBV6-5 and TRBJ2-5, with 9 nucleotides matching TRBD1. There are 14 residues in the CDR3. Germline V gene sequence: CDR1 MNHEY, CDR2 SVGAGI. The V and J ends lost 6 bases and 4 bases, in that order; junction bases with no gene match: 6. CDR3 region: CASRLTGGAETQYF. The DNA of the CDR3 is TGTGCCAGCAGGCTCACAGGGGGCGCAGAGACCCAGTACTTC.

The rearrangement links TRBV7-9 to TRBJ2-7, with D uncertain. The V end lost 3 bases, the J end lost 7 bases, and 7 bases lay between the germline ends. CDR3 length: 11 residues. CDR1 SEHNR and CDR2 FQNEAQ come from the germline V gene (reference sequence). The CDR3 bases are TGTGCCAGCAGCTTCTCAGAAGAGCAGTACTTC. This codes for CASSFSEEQYF.

The rearrangement links TRBV2 to TRBJ2-7; D gene ambiguous. Trimming removed 5 bases from V and 6 bases from J, with 8 bases in between. The CDR3 sequence is 11 residues long. The germline CDR1 and CDR2 sequences are SNHLY and FYNNEI. CDR3 sequence reads: CASSPQREQYF. The CDR3 DNA sequence: TGTGCCAGCAGTCCCCAGCGCGAGCAGTACTTC. Variable domain in full (rest from reference TRBV2 and TRBJ2-7): EPEVTQTPSHQVTQMGQEVILRCVPISNHLYFYWYRQILGQKVEFLVSFYNNEISEKSEIFDDQFSVERPDGSNFTLKIRSTKLEDSAMYFCASSPQREQYFGPGTRLTVT.

In this sample, this clone turned up once. J is TRBJ2-7 and V is TRBV5-1; D may be TRBD2 (6 bases). The CDR3 spans 13 residues. V lost 0 bases to trimming and J lost 2 bases, with 6 bases between them. Per the germline V gene, CDR1 is SGHRS and CDR2 is YFSETQ. The CDR3 loop reads CASSLERAYEQYF. The CDR3 region has the DNA TGCGCCAGCAGCTTGGAGCGGGCCTACGAGCAGTACTTC. The variable domain in full, completed from reference TRBV5-1 and TRBJ2-7, reads KAGVTQTPRYLIKTRGQQVTLSCSPISGHRSVSWYQQTPGQGLQFLFEYFSETQRNKGNFPGRFSGRQFSNSRSEMNVSTLELGDSALYLCASSLERAYEQYFGPGTRLTVT.

The J gene is TRBJ2-7, the V gene TRBV5-1; TRBD2 matches 8 bases. This CDR3 has 15 amino acids. Per the germline V gene, CDR1 is SGHRS and CDR2 is YFSETQ. V trimming: 2 bases; J trimming: 4 bases; junction bases outside the gene matches: 8. The CDR3 loop reads CASSLFIAGTYEQYF. As DNA, the CDR3 is TGCGCCAGCAGCTTATTTATAGCGGGAACGTACGAGCAGTACTTC.

As for this clone: The CDR3 does not close with the conserved phenylalanine or tryptophan, likely indicating a read error. It is unclear where the CDR3 begins or ends on the DNA, so no DNA is shown, and the CDR3 is as TCRdb lists it. The V call is TRBV6-6, the J call TRBJ1-6. The CDR3 has 11 amino acids, counting both end residues. The germline gives CDR1 MNHNY, CDR2 SVGAGI (reference sequence). The CDR3 spells CASSDRGLLFI.

The rearrangement uses TRBV6-5 and TRBJ2-2; weak D call: TRBD2 (5 bases). V shed 7 bases and J shed 4 bases, with 16 bases lying between them. CDR3 size: 15 residues. Looked up from germline, CDR1 is MNHEY and CDR2 is SVGAGI. CDR3 in amino acids: CASTEQAAGTGELFF. DNA of the CDR3: TGTGCCAGCACCGAGCAGGCGGCGGGCACCGGGGAGCTGTTTTTT.

J is TRBJ2-1 and V is TRBV15; 14 bases fit TRBD2. The length of the CDR3 is 19 residues. After removal of 3 bases from V and 0 bases from J, the junction contained 7 bases not matched to a gene. CDR1 is LNHNV and CDR2 is YYDKDF in the germline V gene (reference sequence). The CDR3 DNA follows: TGTGCCACCAGCAGGGGAAGACTAGCGGGAGGGAGCTCCTACAATGAGCAGTTCTTC. Protein sequence: CATSRGRLAGGSSYNEQFF. Supplemented by reference TRBV15 and TRBJ2-1, the full variable domain reads DAMVIQNPRYQVTQFGKPVTLSCSQTLNHNVMYWYQQKSSQAPKLLFHYYDKDFNNEADTPDNFQSRRPNTSFCFLDIRSPGLGDTAMYLCATSRGRLAGGSSYNEQFFGPGTRLTVL.

The gene calls are TRBV7-9 and TRBJ2-3; no firm D call. Germline-derived CDR1 and CDR2 are SEHNR and FQNEAQ (reference sequence). Between the trimmed V and J ends, which lost 5 bases and 6 bases, there was a span of 6 bases. The CDR3 runs to 11 residues. The CDR3 region is CASSPTDTQYF. CDR3 DNA: TGTGCCAGCAGCCCTACTGATACGCAGTATTTT.

The chain links TRBV29-1 to TRBJ2-3; D may be TRBD2 (5 bases). V dropped 6 bases and J dropped 6 bases, with 19 bases sitting between them. Germline CDR1 reads SQVTM; CDR2 reads ANQGSEA. The CDR3 is 14 residues long. CDR3 DNA sequence: TGCAGCGTACGGAGAGCGGTCCAGGTGGATACGCAGTATTTT. Translating gives CSVRRAVQVDTQYF.

The V call is TRBV6-1, the J call TRBJ1-4; D is possibly TRBD1 (5 bases). There are 14 residues in the CDR3. Trimming took off 5 bases at V and 4 bases at J, with 11 bases between the two ends. Germline V gene sequence: CDR1 MNHNS, CDR2 SASEGT. The CDR3 reads CASSSRQINEKLFF. The CDR3 coding sequence is TGTGCCAGCAGTTCCCGACAGATTAATGAAAAACTGTTTTTT.

The genes are TRBV24-1 and TRBJ2-1, with D uncertain. V dropped 1 base and J dropped 4 bases, with 7 bases sitting between them. This CDR3 is built from 14 residues. The germline V gene encodes CDR1 KGHDR and CDR2 SFDVKD. CDR3 sequence (DNA): TGTGCCACCAGTGATTTTGCCGGTTACAATGAGCAGTTCTTC. This gives the protein CATSDFAGYNEQFF.

V usage is TRBV5-1 and J usage is TRBJ2-7; 11 bases agree with TRBD2. V was clipped by 0 bases and J by 5 bases; unmatched bases: 4. Germline assignment: CDR1 SGHRS and CDR2 YFSETQ. The CDR3 consists of 15 residues. CDR3 region: CASSLVASGRNEQYF. The CDR3 bases are TGCGCCAGCAGCTTGGTAGCTAGCGGGAGGAACGAGCAGTACTTC.